The rows below give T cell receptor beta chains drawn from one sample of a study of shared clonotypes between healthy human individuals. Assay: immunoSEQ multiplex PCR; the TCRdb copy retains only in-frame clones and omits some. The sample includes millions of clones, 85% to 95% of them seen just once. Material: naive CD4+ T cells sorted from blood. The receptors here all came from a man younger than 30 in good health. Each CDR3 is given with its conserved first and last residue. Each record gives: clone size, D gene, J gene, V gene, CDR3 DNA, CDR3 protein. A D gene is named only where the DNA matches it firmly. Clone size, where shown, is once, few, many, or a class for clones that have expanded.

-	TRBD2	TRBJ2-1	TRBV9	TGTGCCAGCAGCGCCGCCGGGACTAGCGTGAATGAGCAGTTCTTC	CASSAAGTSVNEQFF
-	-	TRBJ2-7	TRBV11-2	TGTGCCAGCAGCCAATCTAGGGGGGTGATTTACTACGAGCAGTACTTC	CASSQSRGVIYYEQYF
-	-	TRBJ2-7	TRBV6-5	TGTGCCAGCAGTTACTCGGCCGGGATAGCCTACGAGCAGTACTTC	CASSYSAGIAYEQYF
-	TRBD1	TRBJ2-7	TRBV7-2	TGTGCCAGCAGCTTATTGGGCAGGGGGACCTACGAGCAGTACTTC	CASSLLGRGTYEQYF
-	-	TRBJ2-7	TRBV6-1	TGTGCCAGCAGTGCCACATACTACGAGCAGTACTTC	CASSATYYEQYF
-	TRBD1	TRBJ2-7	TRBV2	TGTGCCAGCAGGGACACAGGGGGTTCCTACGAGCAGTACTTC	CASRDTGGSYEQYF
-	TRBD2	TRBJ2-7	TRBV7-2	TGTGCCAGCAGCTTGGGGACTAGCGGGATTTACGAGCAGTACTTC	CASSLGTSGIYEQYF
-	-	TRBJ2-2	TRBV18	TGTGCCAGCTCACCACCGGTTGGGGGGACCAACACCGGGGAGCTGTTTTTT	CASSPPVGGTNTGELFF
-	-	TRBJ1-3	TRBV4-1	TGCGCCAGCAGCCAAGGCGGGGGGAACTCTGGAAACACCATATATTTT	CASSQGGGNSGNTIYF
-	-	TRBJ1-3	TRBV19	TGTGCCACCAGCCCCCGGCGTTCGTCCTCTGGAAACACCATATATTTT	CATSPRRSSSGNTIYF
few	-	TRBJ2-5	TRBV5-4	TGTGCCAGCAGCCCGGACGGGACATTGATGGAGACCCAGTACTTC	CASSPDGTLMETQYF
-	-	TRBJ2-2	TRBV7-8	TGTGCCAGCAGCGATCACCTTTTAGAAGTCGGGGAGCTGTTTTTT	CASSDHLLEVGELFF
-	TRBD1	TRBJ1-2	TRBV7-2	TGTGCCAGCAGCTTAGATCCAGGGGGCGCGCCTAACTATGGCTACACCTTC	CASSLDPGGAPNYGYTF
few	-	TRBJ2-7	TRBV7-9	TGTGCCAGCAGCTTAGGTCCCAGGAGCTACGAGCAGTACTTC	CASSLGPRSYEQYF
-	-	TRBJ2-3	TRBV4-2	TGTGCCAGCAGCCAAGCAGGCTCATCCCGGACATTAACGGGGGATACGCAGTATTTT	CASSQAGSSRTLTGDTQYF
-	-	TRBJ1-5	TRBV2	TGTGCCAGCAGCGGCCTTCAAAGCAATCAGCCCCAGCATTTT	CASSGLQSNQPQHF
-	TRBD1	TRBJ2-7	TRBV6-6	TGTGCCAGCAGTTACTCAACAGGGGGGAGTGAGCAGTACTTC	CASSYSTGGSEQYF
-	-	TRBJ2-1	TRBV25-1	TGTGCCAGCAGTGACCCAGGGGCATCCTACAATGAGCAGTTCTTC	CASSDPGASYNEQFF
once	-	TRBJ1-1	TRBV6-1	TGTGCCAGCACCAGATACAGGGAGGTGAACACTGAAGCTTTCTTT	CASTRYREVNTEAFF
-	-	TRBJ2-5	TRBV7-3	TGTGCCAGCAGCTTGACAGAGACCCAGTACTTC	CASSLTETQYF
-	-	TRBJ1-4	TRBV7-6	TGTGCCAGCAGCTTACGCCAGGGAAATAATGAAAAACTGTTTTTT	CASSLRQGNNEKLFF
few	-	TRBJ1-1	TRBV19	TGTGCCAGTAGTATGCGGGGGTCTGAAGCTTTCTTT	CASSMRGSEAFF
-	TRBD1	TRBJ2-7	TRBV4-3	TGCGCCAGCAGCCAAGATAAGGTCGGACAGGGGATCTCCTACGAGCAGTACTTC	CASSQDKVGQGISYEQYF
-	TRBD1	TRBJ2-7	TRBV25-1	TGTGCCAGCAGTGAAGGGACAGGCCGTTCCGAGCAGTACTTC	CASSEGTGRSEQYF
-	-	TRBJ1-2	TRBV4-1	TGCGCCAGCAGCCAAGACCCCCGGCAGAAAAACTATGGCTACACCTTC	CASSQDPRQKNYGYTF
-	TRBD2	TRBJ2-3	TRBV5-6	TGTGCCAGCAGCCCGGGCTGGGAGCGGGGCGGCACAGATACGCAGTATTTT	CASSPGWERGGTDTQYF
-	-	TRBJ2-1	TRBV28	TGTGCCAGCAGTCAGGCTTCCAATGAGCAGTTCTTC	CASSQASNEQFF
-	TRBD1	TRBJ2-2	TRBV5-1	TGCGCCAGCAGCTGGGGGACAGGGGCTAAAGCCGGGGAGCTGTTTTTT	CASSWGTGAKAGELFF
-	-	TRBJ2-7	TRBV7-9	TGTGCCAGCAGCTTAAGTGGGGCTAGGGAGCAGTACTTC	CASSLSGAREQYF
once	TRBD2	TRBJ2-1	TRBV5-1	TGCGCCAGCAGCTTCCCCTGGGGGACTAGCTCTTACAATGAGCAGTTCTTC	CASSFPWGTSSYNEQFF
-	-	TRBJ2-7	TRBV11-2	TGTGCCAGCAGCTTAAGCCCCGCTGGCCCCTACGAGCAGTACTTC	CASSLSPAGPYEQYF
-	TRBD1	TRBJ1-2	TRBV6-1	TGTGCCAGCCGGCCGGCAGGGGGCCAGGGCTACACCTTC	CASRPAGGQGYTF
-	-	TRBJ2-2	TRBV5-1	TGCGCCAGCAGCTTCATGGGGGCGTCCACCGGGGAGCTGTTTTTT	CASSFMGASTGELFF
-	-	TRBJ2-6	TRBV10-3	TGTGCCATCAGTGATATCTTAGCAGGGGTCTCTGGGGCCAACGTCCTGACTTTC	CAISDILAGVSGANVLTF
-	TRBD1	TRBJ2-1	TRBV5-1	TGCGCCAGCAGTAGCGACAGGGGCAATGAGCAGTTCTTC	CASSSDRGNEQFF
once	TRBD2	TRBJ2-1	TRBV7-8	TGTGCCAGCAGCTTAGCGCCCAGCGGGAGGGGATACAATGAGCAGTTCTTC	CASSLAPSGRGYNEQFF
-	TRBD2	TRBJ2-4	TRBV12-5	TGTGCTAGTGGTTTGAGGCTAGCGGGAGGTACCAAAAACATTCAGTACTTC	CASGLRLAGGTKNIQYF
-	-	TRBJ1-5	TRBV28	TGTGCCAGCTATGATGGGGTAGGTCAGCCCCAGCATTTT	CASYDGVGQPQHF